This TCR beta chain stems from a study of T cells after yellow fever vaccination. Study-wide findings and caveats: Reappearing after the booster were most of the clones from primary vaccination (around 95% CD4, 70% to 90% CD8).

For this clonotype: Its antigen is not identified.

The CDR3 length is 13 residues. Trimming left V 2 bases short and J 7 bases short, with 11 bases between. The V gene's germline CDR1 is LGHNA and CDR2 YSLEER. They built TCR cDNA with 5'RACE template switching, a step that put in a universal primer site and UMIs. A single record per CDR3 protein comes from TCRdb applying MiXCR to the 5' RACE reads. The sample has some 420,000 distinct CDR3 sequences, approximately 18% seen once. The rearrangement joins TRBV4-3 to TRBJ1-1; D perhaps matches TRBD1 (6 bases). The sequencing used PBMCs, collected before the yellow fever booster vaccination. The sequence was obtained from a man between 18 and 35 years old who received the YFV17D yellow fever vaccine. The CDR3 loop reads CASSQKLDSEAFF. The CDR3 DNA sequence: TGCGCCAGCAGCCAAAAACTGGACAGTGAAGCTTTCTTT.